Listed below are T cell receptor beta chains from one sample, sequenced in a study of Ad26.COV2.S vaccination and SARS-CoV-2 variants. Only in-frame clones appear in the TCRdb table, and some are missing; sequencing was by immunoSEQ multiplex PCR. The sample has roughly 500,000 clones, roughly nine tenths seen once. Sequences were derived from peripheral blood, sampled in a trial of Ad26.COV2.S vaccine versus placebo. These receptors all stem from a person between 18 and 59 years old who received the Ad26.COV2.S COVID-19 vaccine or a placebo. Both conserved end residues are part of each CDR3. The order of the fields is V gene, J gene, clone size, D gene, CDR3 DNA, CDR3 protein. D genes are given only for firm matches. Part of the rows lack a size; the others show once, few, many or a class for expanded clones.

>TRBV24-1|TRBJ2-1|-|TRBD2
TGTGCCACCAGTGATTTGGGTCTAGCGGGTGTGAATGAGCAGTTCTTC
CATSDLGLAGVNEQFF
>TRBV5-1|TRBJ1-1|-|-
TGCGCCAGCAGCTTGCTGGGGGTGAACACTGAAGCTTTCTTT
CASSLLGVNTEAFF
>TRBV11-3|TRBJ2-5|-|-
TGTGCCAGCAGCCCAGGAGGGGGGGTACGCGAGACCCAGTACTTC
CASSPGGGVRETQYF
>TRBV2|TRBJ2-5|-|-
TGTGCCAGCTTGCCTCGCGCGGCAGAACAAGAGACCCAGTACTTC
CASLPRAAEQETQYF
>TRBV7-3|TRBJ2-2|once|TRBD2
TGTGCCAGCAGCCCCCAACGGGGGGCGAACACCGGGGAGCTGTTTTTT
CASSPQRGANTGELFF
>TRBV30|TRBJ2-2|few|-
TGTGCCTGGAGACTTACAAGAACCGGGGAGCTGTTTTTT
CAWRLTRTGELFF
>TRBV27|TRBJ2-7|-|TRBD2
TGTGCCAGCTCATTGACAGCGGGGGCCCCCTCCTACGAGCAGTACTTC
CASSLTAGAPSYEQYF
>TRBV5-1|TRBJ2-2|-|-
TGCGCCAGCAGCTTAAGGGCGGGCCGAGAAGGGGAGCTGTTTTTT
CASSLRAGREGELFF
>TRBV7-2|TRBJ1-2|-|TRBD1
TGTGCCAGCAGCTCGGGACAGGGGGCGACCTATGGCTACACCTTC
CASSSGQGATYGYTF
>TRBV9|TRBJ2-2|-|-
TGTGCCAGCAGCGTTACCGGGGGAAACACCGGGGAGCTGTTTTTT
CASSVTGGNTGELFF
>TRBV7-2|TRBJ1-5|-|-
TGTGCCAGCAGCTTAGCTTCGGCAGGGCCCCAGCATTTT
CASSLASAGPQHF
>TRBV2|TRBJ2-2|-|-
TGTGCCAGCAGTGAGCGGCTGGTTTCCGCCGCCGGGGAGCTGTTTTTT
CASSERLVSAAGELFF
>TRBV6-5|TRBJ2-7|few|-
TGTGCCAGCAGTTACTACAGCGAGCAGTACTTC
CASSYYSEQYF
>TRBV9|TRBJ2-2|-|-
TGTGCCAGCAGCGTAGAGATGGGGACCGGGGAGCTGTTTTTT
CASSVEMGTGELFF
>TRBV6-2/TRBV6-3|TRBJ2-7|-|TRBD1
TGTGCCAGCAGCATTACAGGGGTGGGCTCCTACGAGCAGTACTTC
CASSITGVGSYEQYF
>TRBV18|TRBJ1-5|few|-
TGTGCCAGCTCAGAGGACCCCCTGGGAGGTCAGCCCCAGCATTTT
CASSEDPLGGQPQHF
>TRBV15|TRBJ2-3|-|-
TGTGCCACCAGCAGAGATTCGGGTCGGGCCGGCACAGATACGCAGTATTTT
CATSRDSGRAGTDTQYF
>TRBV12-3/TRBV12-4|TRBJ1-5|-|-
TGTGCCAGCAGCCATCCATTCCTGCCCCAGCATTTT
CASSHPFLPQHF
>TRBV5-1|TRBJ2-3|-|-
TGCGCCAGCAGCTTGTTGTGGGGCAGAGATACGCAGTATTTT
CASSLLWGRDTQYF
>TRBV4-2|TRBJ2-3|-|-
TGTGCCAGCAGCCAAGGAGGCGACGGCACAGATACGCAGTATTTT
CASSQGGDGTDTQYF
>TRBV7-9|TRBJ2-1|-|-
TGTGCCAGCAGCTCCACTTATGAGCAGTTCTTC
CASSSTYEQFF
>TRBV29-1|TRBJ1-2|-|TRBD1
TGCAGCGTTGAAGATCCCCCCGGACAGGGGTTGAATGGCTACACCTTC
CSVEDPPGQGLNGYTF
>TRBV7-3|TRBJ2-1|-|TRBD1
TGTGCCAGCAGCTCGACAGGGATTCCCTACAATGAGCAGTTCTTC
CASSSTGIPYNEQFF
>TRBV2|TRBJ1-4|-|TRBD1
TGTGCCAGCTTCCCGGGACAGGGGTATGAAAAACTGTTTTTT
CASFPGQGYEKLFF
>TRBV18|TRBJ2-3|-|-
TGTGCCAGCTCTCCATATTGGGCCCAGGAGACAGATACGCAGTATTTT
CASSPYWAQETDTQYF
>TRBV2|TRBJ2-2|-|TRBD1
TGTGCCAGCCTCCTGACAGGGCGGGACACCGGGGAGCTGTTTTTT
CASLLTGRDTGELFF
>TRBV5-1|TRBJ1-3|few|-
TGCGCCAGCAGCCTGAGTCCGATTGACACCATATATTTT
CASSLSPIDTIYF